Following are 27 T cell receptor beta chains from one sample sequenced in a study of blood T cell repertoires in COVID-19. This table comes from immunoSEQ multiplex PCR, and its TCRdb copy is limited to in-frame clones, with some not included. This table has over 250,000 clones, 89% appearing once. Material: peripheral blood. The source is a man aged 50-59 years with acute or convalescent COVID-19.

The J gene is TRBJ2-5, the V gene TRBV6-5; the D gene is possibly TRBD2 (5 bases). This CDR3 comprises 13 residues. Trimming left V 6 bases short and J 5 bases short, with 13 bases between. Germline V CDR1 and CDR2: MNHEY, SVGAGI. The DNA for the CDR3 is TGTGCCAGCAGGCGCCAAAGAGGGGAGACCCAGTACTTC. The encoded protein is CASRRQRGETQYF.

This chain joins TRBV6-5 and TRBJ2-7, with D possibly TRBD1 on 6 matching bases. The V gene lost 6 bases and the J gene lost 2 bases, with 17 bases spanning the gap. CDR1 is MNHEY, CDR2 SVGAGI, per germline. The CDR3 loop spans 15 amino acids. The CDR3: CASREPGQQTYEQYF. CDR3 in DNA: TGTGCCAGCAGAGAGCCGGGACAACAGACCTACGAGCAGTACTTC.

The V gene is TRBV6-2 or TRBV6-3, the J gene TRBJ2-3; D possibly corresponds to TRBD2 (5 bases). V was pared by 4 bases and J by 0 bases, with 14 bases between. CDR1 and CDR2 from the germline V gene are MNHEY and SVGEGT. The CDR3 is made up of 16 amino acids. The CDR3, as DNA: TGTGCCAGCAGTTTACCGGGATTCTTGAGCACAGATACGCAGTATTTT. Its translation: CASSLPGFLSTDTQYF.

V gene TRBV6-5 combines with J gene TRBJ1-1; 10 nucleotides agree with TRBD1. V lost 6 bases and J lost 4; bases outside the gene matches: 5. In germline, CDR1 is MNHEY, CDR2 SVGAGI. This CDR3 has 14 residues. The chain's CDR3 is CASSLTGGGTEAFF. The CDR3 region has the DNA TGTGCCAGCAGCTTGACAGGGGGCGGCACTGAAGCTTTCTTT.

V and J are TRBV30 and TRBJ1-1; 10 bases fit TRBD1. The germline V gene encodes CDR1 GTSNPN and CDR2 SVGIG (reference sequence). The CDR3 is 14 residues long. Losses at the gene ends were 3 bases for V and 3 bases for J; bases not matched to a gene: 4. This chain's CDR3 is CAWSSGTGDTEAFF. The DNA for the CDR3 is TGTGCCTGGAGCTCCGGGACAGGGGACACTGAAGCTTTCTTT.

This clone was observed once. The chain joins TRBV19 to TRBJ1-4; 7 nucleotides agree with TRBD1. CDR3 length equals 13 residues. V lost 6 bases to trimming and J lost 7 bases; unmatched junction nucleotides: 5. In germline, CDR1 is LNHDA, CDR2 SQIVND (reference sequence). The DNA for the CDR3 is TGTGCCAGTAGCGGACAGGCGGGTGAAAAACTGTTTTTT. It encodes CASSGQAGEKLFF.

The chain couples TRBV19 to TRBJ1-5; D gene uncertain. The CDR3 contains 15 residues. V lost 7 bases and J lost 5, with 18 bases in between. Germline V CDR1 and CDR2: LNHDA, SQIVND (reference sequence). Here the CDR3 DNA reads TGTGCCAGTAACACGGGTGGGGTGCGGGATCAGCCCCAGCATTTT. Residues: CASNTGGVRDQPQHF. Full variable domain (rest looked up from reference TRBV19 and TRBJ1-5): DGGITQSPKYLFRKEGQNVTLSCEQNLNHDAMYWYRQDPGQGLRLIYYSQIVNDFQKGDIAEGYSVSREKKESFPLTVTSAQKNPTAFYLCASNTGGVRDQPQHFGDGTRLSIL.

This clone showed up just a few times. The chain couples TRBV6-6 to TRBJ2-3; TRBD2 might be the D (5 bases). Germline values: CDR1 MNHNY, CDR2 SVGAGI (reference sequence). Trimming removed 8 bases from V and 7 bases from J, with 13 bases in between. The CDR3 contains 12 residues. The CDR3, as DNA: TGTGCCAGCGCTTCGGGGATTTATACGCAGTATTTT. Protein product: CASASGIYTQYF.

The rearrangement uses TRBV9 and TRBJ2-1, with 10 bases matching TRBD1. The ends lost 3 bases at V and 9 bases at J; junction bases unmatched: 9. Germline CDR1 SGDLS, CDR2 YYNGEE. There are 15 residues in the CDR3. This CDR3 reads CASSERDRGSGEQFF. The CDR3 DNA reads TGTGCCAGCAGCGAGAGGGACAGGGGAAGTGGTGAGCAGTTCTTC. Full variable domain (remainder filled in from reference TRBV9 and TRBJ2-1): DSGVTQTPKHLITATGQRVTLRCSPRSGDLSVYWYQQSLDQGLQFLIQYYNGEERAKGNILERFSAQQFPDLHSELNLSSLELGDSALYFCASSERDRGSGEQFFGPGTRLTVL.

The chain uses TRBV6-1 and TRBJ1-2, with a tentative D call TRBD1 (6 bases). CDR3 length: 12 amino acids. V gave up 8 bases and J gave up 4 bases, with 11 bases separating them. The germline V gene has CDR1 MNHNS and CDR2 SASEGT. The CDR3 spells CASSDSPYGYTF. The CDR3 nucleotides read TGTGCCAGCTCGGACAGTCCCTATGGCTACACCTTC.

The CDR3 is CASSLGGDSAFVHEQFF. The DNA for the CDR3 is TGTGCCAGCAGCTTAGGCGGAGATTCGGCCTTTGTACATGAGCAGTTCTTC. The chain couples TRBV7-2 to TRBJ2-1; D unclear. The germline V and J ends were trimmed by 1 base and 8 bases, with 21 bases remaining between them. CDR3 length equals 17 residues. CDR1 is SGHTA, CDR2 FQGNSA, per germline. Full variable domain (rest looked up from reference TRBV7-2 and TRBJ2-1): GAGVSQSPSNKVTEKGKDVELRCDPISGHTALYWYRQSLGQGLEFLIYFQGNSAPDKSGLPSDRFSAERTGGSVSTLTIQRTQQEDSAVYLCASSLGGDSAFVHEQFFGPGTRLTVL.

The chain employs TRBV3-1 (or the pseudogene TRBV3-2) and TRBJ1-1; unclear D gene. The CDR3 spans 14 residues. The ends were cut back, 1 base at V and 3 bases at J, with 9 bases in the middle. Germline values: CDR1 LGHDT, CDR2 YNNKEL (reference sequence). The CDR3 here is CASSQVAGYTEAFF. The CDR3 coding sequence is TGTGCCAGCAGCCAAGTAGCGGGTTACACTGAAGCTTTCTTT.

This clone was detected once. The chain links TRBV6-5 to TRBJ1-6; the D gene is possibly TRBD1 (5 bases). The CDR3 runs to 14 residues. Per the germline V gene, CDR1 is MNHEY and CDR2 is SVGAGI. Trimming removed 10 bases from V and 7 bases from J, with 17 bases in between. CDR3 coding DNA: TGTGCCATTCAATGGGGGGATGGAAATTCACCCCTCCACTTT. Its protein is CAIQWGDGNSPLHF.

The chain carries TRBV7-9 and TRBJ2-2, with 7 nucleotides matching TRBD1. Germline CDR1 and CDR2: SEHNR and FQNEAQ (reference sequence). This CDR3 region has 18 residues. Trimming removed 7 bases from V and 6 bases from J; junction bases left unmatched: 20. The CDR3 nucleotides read TGTGCCAGCACCCGACCTACCGGGACAGATAAGGACGCCGGGGAGCTGTTTTTT. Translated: CASTRPTGTDKDAGELFF.

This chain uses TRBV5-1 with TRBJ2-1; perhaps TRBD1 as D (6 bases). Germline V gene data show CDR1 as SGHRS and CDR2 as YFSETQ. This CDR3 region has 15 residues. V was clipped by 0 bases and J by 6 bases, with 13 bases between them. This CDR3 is CASSLEAGVGNEQFF. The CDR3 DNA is TGCGCCAGCAGCTTGGAGGCAGGGGTAGGCAATGAGCAGTTCTTC.

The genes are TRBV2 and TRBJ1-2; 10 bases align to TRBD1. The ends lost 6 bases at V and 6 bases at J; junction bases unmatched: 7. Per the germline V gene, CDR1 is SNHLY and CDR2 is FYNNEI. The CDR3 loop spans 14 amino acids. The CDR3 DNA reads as TGTGCCAGCAGCGGACCGGGACAGGGGCATGGCTACACCTTC. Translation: CASSGPGQGHGYTF.

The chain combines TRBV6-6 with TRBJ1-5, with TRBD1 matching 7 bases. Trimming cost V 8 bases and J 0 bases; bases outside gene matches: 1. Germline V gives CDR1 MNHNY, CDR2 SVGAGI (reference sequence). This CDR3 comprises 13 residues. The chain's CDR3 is CASGDSSNQPQHF. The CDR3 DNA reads TGTGCCAGCGGGGACAGTAGCAATCAGCCCCAGCATTTT.

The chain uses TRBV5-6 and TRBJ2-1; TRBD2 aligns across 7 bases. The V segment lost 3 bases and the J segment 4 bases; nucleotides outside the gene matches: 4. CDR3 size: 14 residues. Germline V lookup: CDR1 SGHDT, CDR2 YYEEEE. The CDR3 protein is CASSSPGGYNEQFF. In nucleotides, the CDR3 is TGTGCCAGCAGCTCACCGGGGGGATACAATGAGCAGTTCTTC.

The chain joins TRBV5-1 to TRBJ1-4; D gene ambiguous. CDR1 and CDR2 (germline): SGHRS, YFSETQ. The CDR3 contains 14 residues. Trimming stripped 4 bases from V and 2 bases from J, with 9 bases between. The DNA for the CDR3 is TGCGCCAGCAGCCAGGTTGGGACTAATGAAAAACTGTTTTTT. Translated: CASSQVGTNEKLFF.

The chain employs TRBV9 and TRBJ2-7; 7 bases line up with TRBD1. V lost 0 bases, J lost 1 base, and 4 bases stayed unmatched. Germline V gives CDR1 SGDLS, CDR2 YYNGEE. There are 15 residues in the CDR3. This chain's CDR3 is CASSVGNRGSYEQYF. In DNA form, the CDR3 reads TGTGCCAGCAGCGTAGGTAACAGGGGATCCTACGAGCAGTACTTC.

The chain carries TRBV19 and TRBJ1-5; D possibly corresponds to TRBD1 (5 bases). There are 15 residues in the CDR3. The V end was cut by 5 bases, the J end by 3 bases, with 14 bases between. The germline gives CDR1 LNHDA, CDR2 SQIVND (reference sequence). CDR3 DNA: TGTGCCAGTAGTGAGTCCAGGGTAGACAATCAGCCCCAGCATTTT. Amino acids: CASSESRVDNQPQHF.

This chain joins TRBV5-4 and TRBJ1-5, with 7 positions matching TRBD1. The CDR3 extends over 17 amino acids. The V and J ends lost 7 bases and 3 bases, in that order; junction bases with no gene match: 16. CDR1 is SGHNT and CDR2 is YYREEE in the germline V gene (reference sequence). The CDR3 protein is CASPLLTGMEYNQPQHF. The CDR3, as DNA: TGTGCCAGCCCCCTTCTGACAGGGATGGAATACAATCAGCCCCAGCATTTT. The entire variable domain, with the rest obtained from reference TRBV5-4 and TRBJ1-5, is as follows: ETGVTQSPTHLIKTRGQQVTLRCSSQSGHNTVSWYQQALGQGPQFIFQYYREEENGRGNFPPRFSGLQFPNYSSELNVNALELDDSALYLCASPLLTGMEYNQPQHFGDGTRLSIL.

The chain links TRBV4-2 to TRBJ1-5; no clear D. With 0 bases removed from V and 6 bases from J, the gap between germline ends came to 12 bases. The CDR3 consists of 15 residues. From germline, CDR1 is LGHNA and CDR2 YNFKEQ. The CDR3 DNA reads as TGTGCCAGCAGCCAAGATGGACGGGAAGGTCAGCCCCAGCATTTT. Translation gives CASSQDGREGQPQHF.

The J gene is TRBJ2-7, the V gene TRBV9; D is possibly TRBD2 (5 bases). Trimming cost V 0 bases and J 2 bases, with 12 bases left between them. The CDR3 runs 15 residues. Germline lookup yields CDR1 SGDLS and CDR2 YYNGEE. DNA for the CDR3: TGTGCCAGCAGCGTAGCAGCGGCCGGGGCCTACGAGCAGTACTTC. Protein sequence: CASSVAAAGAYEQYF.

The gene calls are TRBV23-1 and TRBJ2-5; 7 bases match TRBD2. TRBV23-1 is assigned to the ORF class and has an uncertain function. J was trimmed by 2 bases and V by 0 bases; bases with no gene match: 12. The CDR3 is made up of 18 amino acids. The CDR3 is CASSQSSLTSEFQETQYF. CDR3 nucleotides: TGCGCCAGCAGTCAATCATCCCTCACTAGCGAGTTTCAAGAGACCCAGTACTTC.

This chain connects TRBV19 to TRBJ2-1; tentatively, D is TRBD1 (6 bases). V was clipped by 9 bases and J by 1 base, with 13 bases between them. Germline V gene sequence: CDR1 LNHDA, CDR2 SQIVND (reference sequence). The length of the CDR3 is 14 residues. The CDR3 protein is CASQGYGSYNEQFF. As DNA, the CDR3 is TGTGCCAGCCAGGGGTATGGTTCCTACAATGAGCAGTTCTTC.

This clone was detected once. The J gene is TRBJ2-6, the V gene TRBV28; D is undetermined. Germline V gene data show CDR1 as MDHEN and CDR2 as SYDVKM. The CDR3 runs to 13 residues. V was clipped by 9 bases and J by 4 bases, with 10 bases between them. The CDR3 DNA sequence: TGTGCCAGTTACCTCCGGGGGGCCAACGTCCTGACTTTC. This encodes CASYLRGANVLTF.